The present T cell receptor (beta chain) was sequenced within a study of T cell changes during pregnancy in multiple sclerosis. This table comes from immunoSEQ multiplex PCR, and its TCRdb copy is limited to in-frame clones, with some not included. The sample lists roughly 22,000 clones, about nine tenths occurring once. The CDR3 extends over 14 amino acids. The J segment lost 2 bases and the V segment lost 3 bases, leaving 4 bases of the junction unmatched. CDR1 and CDR2 from the germline V gene are SGHAT and FQNNGV. This sample comprised CD4+ T cells from peripheral blood mononuclear cells, obtained after pregnancy. The TCR originated in a female donor in good health, enrolled as a control in a pregnancy study. The chain joins TRBV11-2 to TRBJ2-7; 7 bases are shared with TRBD1. The chain's CDR3 is CASSLGQPTYEQYF. CDR3 in DNA: TGTGCCAGCAGCTTGGGACAGCCAACCTACGAGCAGTACTTC.